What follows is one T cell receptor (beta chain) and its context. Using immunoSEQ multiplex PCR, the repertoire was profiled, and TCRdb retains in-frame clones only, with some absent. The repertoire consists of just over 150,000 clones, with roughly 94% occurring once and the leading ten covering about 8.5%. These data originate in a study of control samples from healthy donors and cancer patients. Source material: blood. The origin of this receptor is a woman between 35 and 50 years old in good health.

CDR3 sequence (DNA): TGCGCCAGCAGTGGCAGGTTGGGGAGTGAAGCTTTCTTT. It codes for CASSGRLGSEAFF. This sequence joins TRBV10-1 and TRBJ1-1; no clear D. From germline, CDR1 is WNHNN and CDR2 SYGVQD (reference sequence). V shed 4 bases and J shed 7 bases, with 13 bases lying between them. This CDR3 is 13 amino acids long.